These 17 T cell receptor beta chains share one sample of origin, sequenced in a study of PD-1 blockade in classical Hodgkin lymphoma (dated by TCRdb to 2018 to 2021). The receptor library was made with the immunoSEQ multiplex PCR assay. TCRdb re-hosts the immuneACCESS table, in-frame sequences only. Its copies lack some clones; in the studies checked, an unresolved V gene accounts for under half of them, and the cause for the rest is not known. The sample data list about 64,000 clones, and approximately 92% of these were observed just once. The ten largest clones take up more than 7.5% of the sample. The time point label corresponds to: cycle 4 day 1 (C4D1), after five to seven weeks of nivolumab. Every trial patient had relapsed after autologous stem cell transplantation, and cohorts A, B and C differed in prior brentuximab vedotin exposure. Source: peripheral blood mononuclear cells (PBMCs), taken before the fourth cycle of nivolumab. The receptor set was obtained from a human donor with classical Hodgkin lymphoma.

The V and J genes are TRBV5-1 and TRBJ2-1; TRBD1 aligns across 8 bases. Germline lookup yields CDR1 SGHRS and CDR2 YFSETQ. After removal of 3 bases from V and 6 bases from J, the junction contained 8 bases not matched to a gene. The CDR3 runs to 15 residues. The CDR3 coding sequence is TGCGCCAGCAGCTCTCAGGGGGCCCGATTCAATGAGCAGTTCTTC. Its translation is CASSSQGARFNEQFF.

The chain recombines TRBV5-1 with TRBJ1-1; tentatively, D is TRBD1 (5 bases). CDR1 is SGHRS, CDR2 YFSETQ, per germline. Deletions cut 7 bases from V and 6 bases from J, with 10 bases between. The CDR3 covers 11 residues. The CDR3 nucleotides read TGCGCCAGCTCGATGGGGGCTGAAGCTTTCTTT. Protein sequence: CASSMGAEAFF.

V gene TRBV28 combines with J gene TRBJ1-5; D remains ambiguous. Germline V CDR1 and CDR2: MDHEN, SYDVKM. The CDR3 runs to 14 residues. The V end lost 3 bases, the J end lost 2 bases, and 8 bases lay between the germline ends. The CDR3 is CASSFVLGNQPQHF. In nucleotides, the CDR3 is TGTGCCAGCAGTTTCGTATTGGGCAATCAGCCCCAGCATTTT.

A few counts support this clone. The same CDR3 can be traced to other DNA sequences in this sample. In nucleotides, the CDR3 is TGCGCCAGCAGCTTCGGGACAGTGAACACCGGGGAGCTGTTTTTT. Translated: CASSFGTVNTGELFF. The chain carries TRBV5-1 and TRBJ2-2; 7 nucleotides match TRBD1. The germline V gene has CDR1 SGHRS and CDR2 YFSETQ. There are 15 residues in the CDR3. V shed 2 bases, J shed 1 base, and the junction held 2 bases outside the gene matches.

The chain recombines TRBV2 with TRBJ2-1; a possible D gene is TRBD2 (6 bases). Deletions cut 4 bases from V and 11 bases from J, with 9 bases between. The germline CDR1 and CDR2 sequences are SNHLY and FYNNEI. The CDR3 loop spans 11 amino acids. For the CDR3, the DNA is TGTGCCAGCAGTGTAGGAGGGAAGCAGTTCTTC. This encodes CASSVGGKQFF. Filled out from reference TRBV2 and TRBJ2-1, the complete variable domain reads EPEVTQTPSHQVTQMGQEVILRCVPISNHLYFYWYRQILGQKVEFLVSFYNNEISEKSEIFDDQFSVERPDGSNFTLKIRSTKLEDSAMYFCASSVGGKQFFGPGTRLTVL.

This chain links TRBV29-1 with TRBJ2-1; the match to TRBD2 covers 11 bases. In germline, CDR1 is SQVTM, CDR2 ANQGSEA. The CDR3 is made up of 15 amino acids. After removal of 7 bases from V and 7 bases from J, the junction contained 12 bases not matched to a gene. The CDR3 spells CSAHLGTSGANEQFF. The DNA of the CDR3 is TGCAGCGCCCACCTCGGGACTAGCGGAGCTAATGAGCAGTTCTTC.

The gene calls are TRBV27 and TRBJ2-2; 8 nucleotides agree with TRBD2. The CDR3 extends over 16 amino acids. In germline, CDR1 is MNHEY, CDR2 SMNVEV (reference sequence). Trimming removed 3 bases from V and 4 bases from J; junction bases left unmatched: 7. The chain's CDR3 is CASSFIGGGGTGELFF. Here the CDR3 DNA reads TGTGCCAGCAGTTTTATCGGGGGGGGCGGCACCGGGGAGCTGTTTTTT.

The V gene is TRBV5-1, the J gene TRBJ2-3; TRBD2 agrees at 15 bases. CDR3 length equals 19 residues. Germline CDR1 is SGHRS and CDR2 is YFSETQ. J was trimmed by 4 bases and V by 0 bases; bases with no gene match: 9. The CDR3 DNA follows: TGCGCCAGCAGCTTGGGCACCGGGACTAGCGGGGGGTCATCAGATACGCAGTATTTT. It specifies CASSLGTGTSGGSSDTQYF.

This rearrangement joins TRBV11-3 to TRBJ1-1, with a weak D call TRBD1 (6 bases). Germline V CDR1 and CDR2: SGHNT, YENEEA. Trimming cost V 5 bases and J 4 bases, with 17 bases left between them. CDR3 length equals 15 residues. CDR3 sequence: CASSLSSTGTTEAFF. CDR3 nucleotides: TGTGCCAGCAGCCTCAGCTCTACAGGGACCACTGAAGCTTTCTTT.

Here the CDR3 reads CASSSAGVSNEQFF. The CDR3 nucleotides read TGCGCCAGCAGCTCAGCGGGAGTATCGAATGAGCAGTTCTTC. The V call is TRBV5-1, the J call TRBJ2-1, with 8 nucleotides matching TRBD2. J was trimmed by 7 bases and V by 3 bases; bases with no gene match: 6. The CDR3 is made up of 14 amino acids. CDR1 and CDR2 (germline): SGHRS, YFSETQ.

This clone occurred once. V and J are TRBV5-4 and TRBJ2-7, with 8 positions matching TRBD2. Per the germline V gene, CDR1 is SGHNT and CDR2 is YYREEE (reference sequence). J gave up 3 bases and V 2 bases, and 13 bases lay outside the gene matches. This CDR3 comprises 17 residues. The CDR3 DNA follows: TGTGCCAGCAGCTTTGACGGGGGGGCCTTCAACTTCTACGAGCAGTACTTC. Its protein product is CASSFDGGAFNFYEQYF.

The rearrangement joins TRBV28 to TRBJ1-4, with D uncertain. CDR1 is MDHEN and CDR2 is SYDVKM in the germline V gene. The CDR3 has 15 amino acids. The V end was cut by 6 bases, the J end by 7 bases, with 18 bases between. CDR3 DNA sequence: TGTGCCAGCAGCTCACACCGTACCGGAGCTGAAAAACTGTTTTTT. Translating gives CASSSHRTGAEKLFF.

CDR3 sequence (DNA): TGTGCCAGCAGTTTACCGGTGGGCACTGAAGCTTTCTTT. This translates into CASSLPVGTEAFF. The V and J genes are TRBV28 and TRBJ1-1, with D hard to call. The CDR3 is 13 residues long. Trimming cost V 2 bases and J 4 bases, with 8 bases left between them. Per germline, CDR1 MDHEN and CDR2 SYDVKM.

In this sample, this clone turned up once. The rearrangement links TRBV7-2 to TRBJ1-5; D is perhaps TRBD1 (6 bases). From germline, CDR1 is SGHTA and CDR2 FQGNSA. Trimming took 5 bases from V and 4 from J, leaving 12 bases between them. The CDR3 has 14 amino acids. The CDR3 DNA is TGTGCCAGCAGCCCTAGGGGGGGGAATCAGCCCCAGCATTTT. This gives the protein CASSPRGGNQPQHF.

The chain couples TRBV28 to TRBJ1-1; D gene ambiguous. The V end was cut by 2 bases, the J end by 6 bases, with 7 bases between. The V gene's germline CDR1 is MDHEN and CDR2 SYDVKM. The length of the CDR3 is 12 residues. CDR3 loop: CASSLPRAEAFF. The CDR3 nucleotides read TGTGCCAGCAGTTTACCGCGAGCTGAAGCTTTCTTT.

The rearrangement joins TRBV2 to TRBJ2-7; D is ambiguous. The CDR3 sequence is 12 residues long. Per germline, CDR1 SNHLY and CDR2 FYNNEI. The V gene lost 3 bases and the J gene lost 3 bases, with 6 bases spanning the gap. CDR3 DNA: TGTGCCAGCAGTGATTTGGACTACGAGCAGTACTTC. Translating gives CASSDLDYEQYF.

The genes are TRBV29-1 and TRBJ2-5; D is perhaps TRBD2 (7 bases). Germline CDR1 SQVTM, CDR2 ANQGSEA. V lost 5 bases and J lost 5, with 12 bases in between. This CDR3 has 12 residues. Here the CDR3 DNA reads TGCAGCGTTCAAGGGGGGGGCGAGACCCAGTACTTC. It translates to CSVQGGGETQYF. The whole variable domain, filled in from reference TRBV29-1 and TRBJ2-5, reads SAVISQKPSRDICQRGTSLTIQCQVDSQVTMMFWYRQQPGQSLTLIATANQGSEATYESGFVIDKFPISRPNLTFSTLTVSNMSPEDSSIYLCSVQGGGETQYFGPGTRLLVL.